This T cell receptor beta chain stems from a study of T cell responses to AZD1222 COVID-19 vaccine. On this clone: What it binds is unknown.

Study-wide points: The number of AZD1222 recipients seropositive at baseline was only five or six.

This CDR3 comprises 17 residues. The germline V and J ends were trimmed by 0 bases and 0 bases, with 15 bases remaining between them. Germline V lookup: CDR1 SGDLS, CDR2 YYNGEE. Only in-frame clones appear in the TCRdb table, and some are missing; sequencing was by immunoSEQ multiplex PCR. Seen here are some 130,000 clones, under 95% observed once, and the top ten hold roughly 3.1%. This chain connects TRBV9 to TRBJ1-2; D is perhaps TRBD1 (5 bases). The TCR comes from an adult in good health. The source material was peripheral blood, sampled on day 0 of AZD1222 vaccination. Here the CDR3 reads CASSVAPGDPANYGYTF. The CDR3 DNA reads as TGTGCCAGCAGCGTAGCCCCCGGGGACCCCGCTAACTATGGCTACACCTTC.